The sequence of this T cell receptor beta chain was determined in a study of cytomegalovirus exposure and HLA in healthy donors. Study observations and caveats: In a later analysis, at a false discovery rate of 0.05, under 20,000 TCR beta sequences matched HLA alleles. A missense variant in DCLRE1C was later tied to TCR beta V- and J-gene trimming. Several top significant clusters appeared, in a later analysis, to be linked to common viral pathogens. Within a later analysis, the majority of CMV-associated TCR beta chains appeared HLA-restricted.

Amplification used 60 Vbeta primers and 13 Jbeta primers. Method: immunoSEQ multiplex PCR; TCRdb's copy keeps in-frame clones and lacks some. This sample carries 45,000 to 55,000 clones, approximately 52% of them seen once, and the ten largest clones take 12%. Per the germline V gene, CDR1 is SQVTM and CDR2 is ANQGSEA. Trimming pared 6 bases from V and 2 bases from J, leaving 8 bases between. This CDR3 is 12 amino acids long. Concerning this clone itself: The antigen remains unidentified.

The sequenced material came from PBMCs. This chain uses TRBV29-1 with TRBJ1-5, with a possible D match to TRBD1 (5 bases). The TCR sequence derives from a human donor in good health. In nucleotides, the CDR3 is TGCAGCGTGCGGGACGGCAATCAGCCCCAGCATTTT. Amino acid sequence: CSVRDGNQPQHF. The entire variable domain, with the rest obtained from reference TRBV29-1 and TRBJ1-5, is as follows: SAVISQKPSRDICQRGTSLTIQCQVDSQVTMMFWYRQQPGQSLTLIATANQGSEATYESGFVIDKFPISRPNLTFSTLTVSNMSPEDSSIYLCSVRDGNQPQHFGDGTRLSIL.